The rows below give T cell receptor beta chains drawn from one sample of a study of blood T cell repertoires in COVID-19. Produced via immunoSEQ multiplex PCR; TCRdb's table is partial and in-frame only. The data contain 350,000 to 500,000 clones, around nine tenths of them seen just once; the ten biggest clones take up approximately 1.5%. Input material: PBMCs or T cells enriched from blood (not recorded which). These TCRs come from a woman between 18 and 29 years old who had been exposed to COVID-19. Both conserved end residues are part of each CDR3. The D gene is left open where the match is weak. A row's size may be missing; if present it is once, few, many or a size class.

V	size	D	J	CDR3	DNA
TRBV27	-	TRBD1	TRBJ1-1	CASIQQGGTEAFF	TGTGCCAGCATTCAACAGGGGGGTACTGAAGCTTTCTTT
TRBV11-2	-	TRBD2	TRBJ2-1	CASSPLSGGFVQFF	TGTGCCAGCAGCCCCCTTAGCGGGGGATTTGTGCAGTTCTTC
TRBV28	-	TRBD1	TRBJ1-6	CASSPRGQGAWFSPLHF	TGTGCCAGCAGTCCTCGAGGACAGGGGGCTTGGTTTTCACCCCTCCACTTT
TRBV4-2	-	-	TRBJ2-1	CASSHGGLGNEQFF	TGTGCCAGCAGCCACGGAGGTTTAGGCAATGAGCAGTTCTTC
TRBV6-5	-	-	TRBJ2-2	CASTEGPAGTGELFF	TGTGCCAGCACCGAGGGGCCAGCGGGCACCGGGGAGCTGTTTTTT
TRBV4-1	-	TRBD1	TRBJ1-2	CASSHLGQGAYGYTF	TGCGCCAGCAGCCACTTAGGACAGGGGGCTTATGGCTACACCTTC
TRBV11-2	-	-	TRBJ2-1	CASSLGAGLNEQFF	TGTGCCAGCAGCTTAGGGGCGGGCCTCAATGAGCAGTTCTTC
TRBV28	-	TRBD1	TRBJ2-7	CASSLSWDRTTYEQYF	TGTGCCAGCAGTTTATCCTGGGACAGGACAACCTACGAGCAGTACTTC
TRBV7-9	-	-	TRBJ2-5	CASSLALGRWETQYF	TGTGCCAGCAGCTTAGCGCTGGGGAGGTGGGAGACCCAGTACTTC
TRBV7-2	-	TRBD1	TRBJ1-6	CASSFGTGSNSPLHF	TGTGCCAGCAGCTTCGGGACAGGGTCGAATTCACCCCTCCACTTT
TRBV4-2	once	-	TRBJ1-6	CASSQDPRDEWRAYNSPLHF	TGTGCCAGCAGCCAAGATCCCAGGGACGAGTGGAGGGCCTATAATTCACCCCTCCACTTT
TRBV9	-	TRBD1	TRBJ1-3	CASSVGQGDFGNTIYF	TGTGCCAGCAGCGTTGGACAGGGGGATTTTGGAAACACCATATATTTT
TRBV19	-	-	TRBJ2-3	CASSIDPGEDTQYF	TGTGCCAGTAGTATCGATCCCGGGGAAGATACGCAGTATTTT
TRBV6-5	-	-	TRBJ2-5	CASLQGETQYF	TGTGCCAGCCTCCAGGGAGAGACCCAGTACTTC
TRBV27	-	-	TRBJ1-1	CASSLDRNTEAFF	TGTGCCAGCAGTTTAGACAGGAACACTGAAGCTTTCTTT
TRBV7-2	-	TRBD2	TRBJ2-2	CASSPGLAGGSVGELFF	TGTGCCAGCAGCCCGGGACTAGCGGGGGGGTCCGTCGGGGAGCTGTTTTTT
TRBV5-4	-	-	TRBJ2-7	CASSFFSYEQYF	TGTGCCAGCAGCTTCTTCTCCTACGAGCAGTACTTC
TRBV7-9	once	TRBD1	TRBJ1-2	CASSLRTGVYGYTF	TGTGCCAGCAGCCTCCGGACAGGGGTCTATGGCTACACCTTC
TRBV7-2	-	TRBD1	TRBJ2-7	CASSSGQISYEQYF	TGTGCCAGCAGCTCGGGACAGATCTCCTACGAGCAGTACTTC
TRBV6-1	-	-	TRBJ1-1	CASSENARTLNTEAFF	TGTGCCAGCAGTGAAAATGCTCGGACACTGAACACTGAAGCTTTCTTT
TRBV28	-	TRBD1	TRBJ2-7	CASSPPGTGGYEQYF	TGTGCCAGCAGTCCCCCTGGGACAGGGGGTTACGAGCAGTACTTC
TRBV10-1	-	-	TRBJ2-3	CASSRSTSTDTQYF	TGCGCCAGCAGCCGGTCGACTAGCACAGATACGCAGTATTTT
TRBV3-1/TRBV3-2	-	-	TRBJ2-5	CASSSGYQETQYF	TGTGCCAGCAGCAGCGGCTATCAAGAGACCCAGTACTTC
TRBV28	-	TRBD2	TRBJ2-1	CASSELAGSNEQFF	TGTGCCAGCAGTGAACTAGCGGGGTCGAATGAGCAGTTCTTC
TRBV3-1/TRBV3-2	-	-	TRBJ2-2	CASSRTAANTGELFF	TGTGCCAGCAGCCGGACAGCCGCGAACACCGGGGAGCTGTTTTTT
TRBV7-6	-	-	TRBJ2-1	CASGTGPSLYEQFF	TGTGCCAGCGGAACTGGTCCTAGCCTTTATGAGCAGTTCTTC
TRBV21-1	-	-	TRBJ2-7	CASTRRGSGYEQYF	TGTGCCAGCACACGCCGGGGGAGTGGGTACGAGCAGTACTTC
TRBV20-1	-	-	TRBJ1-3	CSASAQGNTIYF	TGCAGTGCTAGTGCTCAGGGAAACACCATATATTTT
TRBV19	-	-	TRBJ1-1	CASSGRGGIRNTEAFF	TGTGCCAGTAGTGGGCGCGGGGGAATCAGAAACACTGAAGCTTTCTTT
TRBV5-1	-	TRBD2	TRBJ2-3	CASTPRGLAGGPGTDTQYF	TGCGCCAGCACCCCCCGGGGCCTAGCGGGAGGGCCGGGCACAGATACGCAGTATTTT
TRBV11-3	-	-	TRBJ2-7	CASSLDRLRCEQYF	TGTGCCAGCAGCTTAGATCGTCTACGGTGTGAGCAGTACTTC
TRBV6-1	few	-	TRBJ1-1	CASSEAPYRELSEAFF	TGTGCCAGCAGTGAAGCTCCGTACAGGGAACTCTCTGAAGCTTTCTTT
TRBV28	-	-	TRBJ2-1	CASGQYSSSYNEQFF	TGTGCCAGCGGACAGTACTCTAGCTCCTACAATGAGCAGTTCTTC
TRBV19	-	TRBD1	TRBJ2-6	CASSWTRRDRGDISGANVLTF	TGTGCCAGTAGTTGGACCCGCCGGGACAGGGGGGATATCTCTGGGGCCAACGTCCTGACTTTC
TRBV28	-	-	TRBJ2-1	CASSLNQGAQFF	TGTGCCAGCAGTTTAAATCAGGGCGCGCAGTTCTTC
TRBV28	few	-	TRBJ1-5	CASSFSPQNQPQHF	TGTGCCAGCAGTTTTTCTCCGCAGAATCAGCCCCAGCATTTT